Listed below are T cell receptor beta chains from one sample, sequenced in a study of PD-L1 blockade in urothelial cancer. TCRdb's table, derived via immunoSEQ multiplex PCR, lists solely in-frame clones and lacks some. The data show around 100,000 clones, around 85% seen once. The starting material was PBMCs, obtained around atezolizumab (anti-PD-L1) treatment. The receptors stem from a man aged 50-60 years with urothelial cancer. The conserved cysteine and the conserved F or W are not part of the CDR3 here. Fields, in order: D gene, J gene, V gene, CDR3 protein. D genes are given only for firm matches.

>-|TRBJ1-4|TRBV30
AWSVGGTNEKLF
>-|TRBJ2-7|TRBV7-9
ASSPMDTVKQY
>-|TRBJ2-1|TRBV5-1
ASSLARVTLPAYNEQF
>-|TRBJ1-5|TRBV6-5
ASKGEPPHQH
>-|TRBJ2-2|TRBV5-8
ASSPRQVLNTGELF
>TRBD1|TRBJ2-7|TRBV10-3
AISESWGQGRREQY
>-|TRBJ2-7|TRBV30
AWSVPGEAYEQY
>TRBD1|TRBJ2-5|TRBV6-1
ASSMDRGRETQY
>-|TRBJ2-2|TRBV6-4
ASSVEAGTGELF
>TRBD1|TRBJ1-4|TRBV30
AWIGGQGVGEKLF
>-|TRBJ1-6|TRBV27
ASSPTGGYSPLH
>-|TRBJ1-3|TRBV7-6
ASSFDTSSGNTIY
>TRBD1|TRBJ2-7|TRBV6-1
ASSRGQSYEQY
>TRBD1|TRBJ1-5|TRBV7-2
ASSRDRGQPQH
>-|TRBJ1-1|TRBV25-1
ASIAEGYLNTEAF
>TRBD1|TRBJ1-2|TRBV9
ASSVEGQGNYGYT
>-|TRBJ1-1|TRBV27
ASSLLAGWDTEAF
>-|TRBJ2-2|TRBV7-9
ASSPRDSIGGELF
>TRBD1|TRBJ1-6|TRBV6-5
ASSQRQGKNSPLH
>-|TRBJ1-1|TRBV4-1
ASSRGAGGTGEAF
>TRBD1|TRBJ1-4|TRBV27
ASRDRAFGKLF
>TRBD2|TRBJ2-3|TRBV18
ASSPLGLAGTDTQY
>-|TRBJ2-1|TRBV9
ASSIGSLSYNEQF
>TRBD1|TRBJ1-2|TRBV7-2
ASSRRQGGNYGYT
>TRBD2|TRBJ2-3|TRBV5-6
ASSLLAGVKATQY
>TRBD2|TRBJ2-1|TRBV10-1
ASSEGAGRPSTSEQF
>-|TRBJ2-5|TRBV5-4
ASSFGGRQETQY
>-|TRBJ1-1|TRBV18
ASSPPGGGTEAF
>-|TRBJ2-2|TRBV7-2
ASSSGKSNTGELF
>-|TRBJ2-6|TRBV9
ASSPHVSGANVLT
>TRBD2|TRBJ2-7|TRBV7-9
ASSSGGLAGDYEQY
>-|TRBJ2-6|TRBV28
ASSLQGLGANVLT
>-|TRBJ2-1|TRBV28
ATLISDSNNEQF
>-|TRBJ1-4|TRBV7-9
ASSRGNGPEKLF
>-|TRBJ2-1|TRBV30
AWSVGGRAYNEQF
>TRBD1|TRBJ2-7|TRBV27
ASSLSQGAQVYEQY
>-|TRBJ2-5|TRBV28
ASSWEYQETQY
>TRBD1|TRBJ2-7|TRBV5-1
ASKLGTGGNEQY
>TRBD2|TRBJ2-3|TRBV30
AWRLAGGTDTQY
>-|TRBJ1-2|TRBV18
ASSPERVYGYT
>TRBD2|TRBJ2-1|TRBV6-1
ASSERLAGGGEQF
>TRBD1|TRBJ2-7|TRBV27
ASSFRKGQGKREQY
>-|TRBJ1-2|TRBV7-9
ASRKSEAAGYT
>-|TRBJ2-1|TRBV2
ATSGSRSYNEQF
>-|TRBJ1-3|TRBV6-6
ASSGQEGLGGNTIY
>TRBD2|TRBJ2-7|TRBV7-9
ASSLGLADFYEQY
>TRBD2|TRBJ2-7|TRBV9
ASSVGLADYEQY
>TRBD2|TRBJ2-7|TRBV5-6
ASSLGLAWPYEQY
>TRBD1|TRBJ1-2|TRBV7-3
ASSLGGQGYGYT
>TRBD1|TRBJ1-1|TRBV5-4
ASSVRDREYTEAF
>TRBD2|TRBJ2-1|TRBV9
ASSGRSTSGSSSYNEQF
>-|TRBJ2-1|TRBV7-3
ASNSPGTQNEQF
>-|TRBJ2-7|TRBV27
ATRTGRDTYEQY